This section outlines one TCR beta chain sequence together with its context. Its antigen is as yet unknown. The data stem from a study of siplizumab effects on memory and regulatory T cells. Study-wide results and caveats: Treg origin accounted for an average of roughly 65% of mappable alloreactive CD4+ clones with siplizumab and over 25% in controls. Unstimulated subsets were the mapping target of only a minor fraction of alloreactive clones. Apparently key alloresponse contributors, naive T cells also seemed more diverse than memory cells. Assignment of a naive or memory phenotype failed for roughly 75-97% of the proliferating CD4+ or CD8+ clones.

Clones were sequenced by immunoSEQ multiplex PCR, and TCRdb holds only the in-frame ones, with some missing. The profile covers about 60,000 clones, with roughly 83% appearing a single time and approximately 3.8% taken by the ten largest. V lost 5 bases, J lost 1 base, and 20 bases lay in between. CDR1 and CDR2 (germline): GTSNPN, SVGIG (reference sequence). CDR3 size: 16 residues. V is TRBV30 and J is TRBJ1-1; no definite D call. This clonotype was obtained from a human donor in good health. Sequenced: memory CD4+ T cells sorted from blood. CDR3 in DNA: TGTGCCTGGCGACAATCTTTCCCCAGGAGGAACACTGAAGCTTTCTTT. Translation gives CAWRQSFPRRNTEAFF.